This section outlines one T cell receptor (beta chain) sequence together with its context. This entry comes from a study of blood T cell repertoires in COVID-19. The CDR3 runs 15 residues. Germline V gene sequence: CDR1 KGHDR, CDR2 SFDVKD. Trimming cost V 3 bases and J 3 bases, with 11 bases left between them. Original processing notes: Estimates of nucleated cell counts were drawn from the amplification of reference gene primers. Repertoires were generated with immunoSEQ multiplex PCR, while TCRdb's copy carries only in-frame clones and drops some. V and J calls and clone size are given by that table; D and trimming were obtained from the DNA. The sample records about 54,000 clones, 75% to 90% being singletons.

V and J are TRBV24-1 and TRBJ2-1; weak D call: TRBD1 (6 bases). Sequencing used peripheral blood. The source of this sequence is a human donor in a cohort sampled during active COVID-19. In nucleotides, the CDR3 is TGTGCCACCAGTGATCCTCGGGACATCTACAATGAGCAGTTCTTC. It translates to CATSDPRDIYNEQFF.